These 28 T cell receptor beta chains share one sample of origin, sequenced in a study of siplizumab effects on memory and regulatory T cells. The protocol was immunoSEQ multiplex PCR, while the TCRdb copy is restricted to in-frame clones and leaves out a portion. The sample has about 82,000 clones, about 87% seen once. The sequenced sample was Tregs sorted from blood. The receptors were gathered from a human donor in good health.

The CDR3 coding sequence is TGTGCCAGCAGCCCGGGCTTGCGAGTGACCTACGAGCAGTACTTC. This sequence encodes CASSPGLRVTYEQYF. The genes are TRBV5-6 and TRBJ2-7; D unresolved. The V end lost 4 bases, the J end lost 2 bases, and 16 bases lay between the germline ends. CDR1 is SGHDT, CDR2 YYEEEE, per germline. The CDR3 is 15 amino acids.

The CDR3 loop is CASRPGHRNSPLHF. The CDR3 coding sequence is TGTGCCAGTAGACCGGGACACAGGAATTCACCCCTCCACTTT. V gene TRBV19 combines with J gene TRBJ1-6; perhaps TRBD1 as D (6 bases). The CDR3 extends over 14 amino acids. Trimming took off 6 bases at V and 7 bases at J, with 13 bases between the two ends. CDR1 LNHDA and CDR2 SQIVND come from the germline V gene (reference sequence).

V usage is TRBV6-1 and J usage is TRBJ2-7; TRBD1 is a possible D gene (6 bases). This CDR3 has 15 amino acids. Between the trimmed V and J ends, which lost 4 bases and 4 bases, there was a span of 17 bases. The germline gives CDR1 MNHNS, CDR2 SASEGT. CDR3 sequence (DNA): TGTGCCAGCAGTGGTAGACAGGTCGATGGATACGAGCAGTACTTC. Its translation: CASSGRQVDGYEQYF.

The CDR3 spells CASSRPDRRANYGYTF. The CDR3 nucleotides are TGTGCCAGCAGCCGACCTGACAGGAGAGCTAACTATGGCTACACCTTC. The rearrangement joins TRBV13 to TRBJ1-2, with D possibly being TRBD1 (6 bases). Per the germline V gene, CDR1 is PRHDT and CDR2 is FYEKMQ (reference sequence). V shed 5 bases and J shed 0 bases, with 16 bases lying between them. The CDR3 is 16 residues long.

This clone was observed once. The chain employs TRBV7-2 and TRBJ2-5; 8 bases align to TRBD2. Losses at the gene ends were 1 base for V and 4 bases for J; bases not matched to a gene: 5. The CDR3 is made up of 15 amino acids. Germline CDR1 SGHTA, CDR2 FQGNSA. CDR3 sequence: CASSLGLAGIETQYF. CDR3 nucleotide sequence: TGTGCCAGCAGCTTAGGTCTAGCGGGCATAGAGACCCAGTACTTC. The entire variable domain, with the rest obtained from reference TRBV7-2 and TRBJ2-5, is as follows: GAGVSQSPSNKVTEKGKDVELRCDPISGHTALYWYRQSLGQGLEFLIYFQGNSAPDKSGLPSDRFSAERTGGSVSTLTIQRTQQEDSAVYLCASSLGLAGIETQYFGPGTRLLVL.

This clone was counted once. This chain uses TRBV28 with TRBJ2-7; 7 bases match TRBD1. This CDR3 is 12 amino acids long. V was clipped by 8 bases and J by 3 bases; unmatched bases: 4. Germline CDR1 MDHEN, CDR2 SYDVKM. For the CDR3, the DNA is TGTGCCAGCGGCCGGGACAGCTACGAGCAGTACTTC. This codes for CASGRDSYEQYF.

The chain joins TRBV2 to TRBJ2-3; TRBD2 matches at 11 bases. The CDR3 loop spans 17 amino acids. V was clipped by 4 bases and J by 3 bases; unmatched bases: 9. In germline, CDR1 is SNHLY, CDR2 FYNNEI. The CDR3 region has the DNA TGTGCCAGCAGTGCCCCATGGTTAGCGGGGGGGACAGATACGCAGTATTTT. It translates to CASSAPWLAGGTDTQYF.

The chain links TRBV5-1 to TRBJ2-7; D gene ambiguous. This CDR3 has 15 amino acids. Between the trimmed V and J ends, which lost 1 base and 7 bases, there was a span of 18 bases. Germline CDR1 and CDR2: SGHRS and YFSETQ. The CDR3 region is CASSLNAMGLGEQYF. CDR3 nucleotide sequence: TGCGCCAGCAGCTTGAACGCGATGGGTCTAGGAGAGCAGTACTTC.

The chain is built from TRBV18 and TRBJ1-2, with D possibly TRBD1 on 5 matching bases. Per germline, CDR1 KGHSH and CDR2 LQKENI. This CDR3 has 16 amino acids. Deletions cut 4 bases from V and 7 bases from J, with 22 bases between. The CDR3 spells CASSLGPGPGISGYTF. DNA for the CDR3: TGTGCCAGCTCACTGGGCCCAGGGCCGGGGATTAGTGGCTACACCTTC.

V gene TRBV20-1 combines with J gene TRBJ2-7; D gene ambiguous. The CDR3 length is 11 residues. V was clipped by 3 bases and J by 6 bases, with 9 bases between them. Germline CDR1 is DFQATT and CDR2 is SNEGSKA (reference sequence). Here the CDR3 reads CSASWVGEQYF. The DNA for the CDR3 is TGCAGTGCTAGTTGGGTCGGCGAGCAGTACTTC.

This chain joins TRBV27 and TRBJ1-2; no definite D call. V shed 2 bases and J shed 5 bases, with 12 bases lying between them. The germline V gene has CDR1 MNHEY and CDR2 SMNVEV (reference sequence). The CDR3 is 14 amino acids. As DNA, the CDR3 is TGTGCCAGCAGTTTAAGAATGGGAATGTATGGCTACACCTTC. Encoded protein: CASSLRMGMYGYTF.

This clone was found once. CDR3 nucleotides: TGTGCCAGCAGTCCCGGGACCGAAAGGGGCTACACCTTC. Translation: CASSPGTERGYTF. The V gene is TRBV7-9, the J gene TRBJ1-2, with a tentative D call TRBD1 (5 bases). V was clipped by 6 bases and J by 8 bases, with 16 bases between them. The CDR3 spans 13 residues. Per germline, CDR1 SEHNR and CDR2 FQNEAQ (reference sequence).

The chain employs TRBV5-1 and TRBJ1-1; tentative D call: TRBD1 (5 bases). Trimming removed 0 bases from V and 0 bases from J, with 6 bases in between. This CDR3 spans 14 amino acids. Germline CDR1 and CDR2: SGHRS and YFSETQ. The CDR3 sequence is CASSLGQMNTEAFF. The CDR3 DNA is TGCGCCAGCAGCTTGGGACAGATGAACACTGAAGCTTTCTTT.

The rearrangement uses TRBV5-6 and TRBJ1-2; D remains unclear. The CDR3 consists of 16 residues. V shed 4 bases and J shed 0 bases, with 16 bases lying between them. The germline V gene encodes CDR1 SGHDT and CDR2 YYEEEE. This CDR3 is CASSTRSQLANYGYTF. In DNA form, the CDR3 reads TGTGCCAGCAGCACCCGGTCCCAGTTAGCTAACTATGGCTACACCTTC. Complete variable domain (other parts from reference TRBV5-6 and TRBJ1-2): DAGVTQSPTHLIKTRGQQVTLRCSPKSGHDTVSWYQQALGQGPQFIFQYYEEEERQRGNFPDRFSGHQFPNYSSELNVNALLLGDSALYLCASSTRSQLANYGYTFGSGTRLTVV.

The gene calls are TRBV9 and TRBJ2-2; no reliable D call. Germline V gene lookup returns CDR1 SGDLS and CDR2 YYNGEE. The CDR3 has 16 amino acids. Trimming left V 4 bases short and J 4 bases short, with 17 bases between. CDR3 DNA: TGTGCCAGCAGCTCCAACCCTCTTAAGGGCACCGGGGAGCTGTTTTTT. Residues: CASSSNPLKGTGELFF. Together with reference TRBV9 and TRBJ2-2, the CDR3 gives the full variable domain: DSGVTQTPKHLITATGQRVTLRCSPRSGDLSVYWYQQSLDQGLQFLIQYYNGEERAKGNILERFSAQQFPDLHSELNLSSLELGDSALYFCASSSNPLKGTGELFFGEGSRLTVL.

V and J are TRBV10-3 and TRBJ1-3; D gene unclear. V lost 10 bases and J 6 bases, leaving 10 bases between the germline ends. The germline CDR1 and CDR2 sequences are ENHRY and SYGVKD. The CDR3 has 11 residues. CDR3 loop: CATHLANTIYF. The CDR3 DNA is TGTGCCACCCACCTAGCAAACACCATATATTTT.

The gene calls are TRBV7-3 and TRBJ2-2, with D uncertain. Germline V lookup: CDR1 SGHTA, CDR2 FQGTGA. V lost 5 bases and J lost 4, with 14 bases in between. The CDR3 contains 15 residues. CDR3 amino acids: CASSLSDPSTGELFF. The CDR3 nucleotides read TGTGCCAGCAGCCTCTCGGACCCCAGCACCGGGGAGCTGTTTTTT.

This clone showed up just once. The V gene is TRBV9, the J gene TRBJ2-3; D gene ambiguous. Germline V CDR1 and CDR2: SGDLS, YYNGEE. This CDR3 contains 15 residues. V was pared by 2 bases and J by 4 bases, with 14 bases between. CDR3 region: CASSVSSAWADTQYF. In nucleotides, the CDR3 is TGTGCCAGCAGCGTTTCATCTGCGTGGGCAGATACGCAGTATTTT. The whole variable domain, remainder taken from reference TRBV9 and TRBJ2-3, is DSGVTQTPKHLITATGQRVTLRCSPRSGDLSVYWYQQSLDQGLQFLIQYYNGEERAKGNILERFSAQQFPDLHSELNLSSLELGDSALYFCASSVSSAWADTQYFGPGTRLTVL.

V and J are TRBV18 and TRBJ2-6; D is unresolved. Germline V gene lookup returns CDR1 KGHSH and CDR2 LQKENI. Between the trimmed V and J ends, which lost 3 bases and 0 bases, there was a span of 6 bases. The CDR3 runs 15 residues. Here the CDR3 DNA reads TGTGCCAGCTCACCCCCCATCTCTGGGGCCAACGTCCTGACTTTC. Amino acids: CASSPPISGANVLTF.

About this clone itself: Relative to the germline gene, one junction end is altered; a read error may explain this. The chain uses TRBV18 and TRBJ1-4; D perhaps matches TRBD1 (5 bases). The germline gives CDR1 KGHSH, CDR2 LQKENI. The CDR3 sequence is 15 residues long. The CDR3 DNA reads as TGTGCCAGCTCACCCCCCGGGGGGTTGAATGGAAAACTGTTTTTT. Its protein product is CASSPPGGLNGKLFF. Full variable domain (remainder filled in from reference TRBV18 and TRBJ1-4): NAGVMQNPRHLVRRRGQEARLRCSPMKGHSHVYWYRQLPEEGLKFMVYLQKENIIDESGMPKERFSAEFPKEGPSILRIQQVVRGDSAAYFCASSPPGGLNGKLFFGSGTQLSVL.

This chain joins TRBV6-4 and TRBJ1-5; 7 bases align to TRBD1. Germline V gene lookup returns CDR1 MRHNA and CDR2 SNTAGT. This CDR3 is 14 amino acids long. With 2 bases clipped from V and 5 bases from J, the junction kept 3 bases outside the gene matches. CDR3 coding DNA: TGTGCCAGCAGTGACAGGGACAGACATCAGCCCCAGCATTTT. Encoded protein: CASSDRDRHQPQHF.

The chain joins TRBV5-4 to TRBJ2-5, with D tentatively TRBD2 (5 bases). This CDR3 is 14 amino acids long. CDR1 is SGHNT and CDR2 is YYREEE in the germline V gene (reference sequence). The V end lost 1 base, the J end lost 5 bases, and 12 bases lay between the germline ends. The CDR3 reads CASSLPGSGETQYF. The CDR3 DNA reads as TGTGCCAGCAGCTTGCCAGGTTCGGGGGAGACCCAGTACTTC.

The gene calls are TRBV19 and TRBJ1-3, with D hard to call. V lost 3 bases, J lost 4 bases, and 4 bases lay in between. Per the germline V gene, CDR1 is LNHDA and CDR2 is SQIVND (reference sequence). This CDR3 is built from 12 residues. In DNA, the CDR3 is TGTGCCAGTAGTATGGCGGGAAACACCATATATTTT. It specifies CASSMAGNTIYF.

V is TRBV19 and J is TRBJ1-3, with 7 bases matching TRBD1. Germline values: CDR1 LNHDA, CDR2 SQIVND (reference sequence). The CDR3 totals 15 residues. The ends lost 6 bases at V and 0 bases at J; junction bases unmatched: 5. As DNA, the CDR3 is TGTGCCAGTAGACCTGGGACAGTCTCTGGAAACACCATATATTTT. Amino acids: CASRPGTVSGNTIYF.

This clone is medium-sized by share. V gene TRBV10-3 combines with J gene TRBJ2-3; no reliable D call. The CDR3 sequence is 11 residues long. CDR1 ENHRY and CDR2 SYGVKD come from the germline V gene. V was cut by 4 bases and J by 3 bases, with 2 bases left in between. The CDR3 bases are TGTGCCATCAGTGCTACAGATACGCAGTATTTT. Its protein is CAISATDTQYF.

The genes are TRBV28 and TRBJ2-2; TRBD2 agrees at 7 bases. CDR1 is MDHEN and CDR2 is SYDVKM in the germline V gene. This CDR3 is built from 15 residues. V shed 2 bases, J shed 0 bases, and the junction held 0 bases outside the gene matches. The CDR3 protein is CASSLGGANTGELFF. For the CDR3, the DNA is TGTGCCAGCAGTTTAGGGGGGGCGAACACCGGGGAGCTGTTTTTT.

This chain connects TRBV2 to TRBJ2-5; D remains ambiguous. Trimming stripped 4 bases from V and 5 bases from J, with 17 bases between. Germline lookup yields CDR1 SNHLY and CDR2 FYNNEI. This CDR3 region has 15 residues. CDR3 loop: CASSGMGSGRETQYF. DNA for the CDR3: TGTGCCAGCAGTGGTATGGGGTCCGGTCGGGAGACCCAGTACTTC.

The chain has TRBV4-1 and TRBJ2-3; D might be TRBD2 (6 bases). Germline V gene lookup returns CDR1 MGHRA and CDR2 YSYEKL. This CDR3 is 14 amino acids long. Trimming left V 4 bases short and J 14 bases short, with 22 bases between. CDR3 region: CASSPWVQVGGPYF. The CDR3 bases are TGCGCCAGCAGCCCTTGGGTTCAAGTGGGGGGTCCGTATTTT.